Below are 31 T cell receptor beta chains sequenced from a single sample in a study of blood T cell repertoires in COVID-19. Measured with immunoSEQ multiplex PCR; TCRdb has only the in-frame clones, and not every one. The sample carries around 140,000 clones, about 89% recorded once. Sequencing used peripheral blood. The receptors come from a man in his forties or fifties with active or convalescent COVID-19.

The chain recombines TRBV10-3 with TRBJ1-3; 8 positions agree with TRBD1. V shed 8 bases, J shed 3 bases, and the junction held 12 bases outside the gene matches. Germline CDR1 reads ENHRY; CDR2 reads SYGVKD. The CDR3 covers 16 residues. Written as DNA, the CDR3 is TGTGCCATCGGTCTGACCCAGGGGGCGGGTGGAAACACCATATATTTT. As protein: CAIGLTQGAGGNTIYF.

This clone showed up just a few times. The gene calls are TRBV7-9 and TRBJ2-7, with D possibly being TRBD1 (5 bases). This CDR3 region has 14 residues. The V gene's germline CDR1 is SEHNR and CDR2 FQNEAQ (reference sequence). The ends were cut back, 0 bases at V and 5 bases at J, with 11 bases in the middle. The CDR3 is CASSLAGDVNEQYF. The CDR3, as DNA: TGTGCCAGCAGCTTAGCAGGGGATGTCAACGAGCAGTACTTC. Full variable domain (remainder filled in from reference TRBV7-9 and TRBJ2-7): DTGVSQNPRHKITKRGQNVTFRCDPISEHNRLYWYRQTLGQGPEFLTYFQNEAQLEKSRLLSDRFSAERPKGSFSTLEIQRTEQGDSAMYLCASSLAGDVNEQYFGPGTRLTVT.

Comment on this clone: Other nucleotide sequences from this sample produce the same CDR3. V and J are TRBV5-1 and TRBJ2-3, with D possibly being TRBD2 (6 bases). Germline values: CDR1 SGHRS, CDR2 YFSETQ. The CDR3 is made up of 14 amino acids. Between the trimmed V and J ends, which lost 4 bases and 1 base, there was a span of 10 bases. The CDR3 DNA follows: TGCGCCAGCAGCCTAGGAGGGCGCACAGATACGCAGTATTTT. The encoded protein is CASSLGGRTDTQYF.

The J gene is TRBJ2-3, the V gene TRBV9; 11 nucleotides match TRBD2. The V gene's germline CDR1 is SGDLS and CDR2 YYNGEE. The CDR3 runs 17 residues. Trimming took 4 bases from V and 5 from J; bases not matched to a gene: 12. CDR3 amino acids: CASSSELAGERRDTQYF. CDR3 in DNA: TGTGCCAGCAGCTCTGAACTAGCGGGGGAAAGGCGAGATACGCAGTATTTT.

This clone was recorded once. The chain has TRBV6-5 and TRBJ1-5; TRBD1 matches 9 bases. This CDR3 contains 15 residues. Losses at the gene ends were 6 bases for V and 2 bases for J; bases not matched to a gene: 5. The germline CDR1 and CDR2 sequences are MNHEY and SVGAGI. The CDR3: CASSTGGGGNQPQHF. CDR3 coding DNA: TGTGCCAGCAGCACAGGGGGCGGTGGCAATCAGCCCCAGCATTTT.

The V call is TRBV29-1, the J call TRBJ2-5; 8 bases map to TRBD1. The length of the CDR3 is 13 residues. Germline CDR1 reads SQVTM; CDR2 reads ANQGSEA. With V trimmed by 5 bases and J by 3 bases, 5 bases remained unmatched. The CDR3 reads CSVLRGPEETQYF. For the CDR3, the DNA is TGCAGCGTTCTCAGGGGGCCTGAAGAGACCCAGTACTTC.

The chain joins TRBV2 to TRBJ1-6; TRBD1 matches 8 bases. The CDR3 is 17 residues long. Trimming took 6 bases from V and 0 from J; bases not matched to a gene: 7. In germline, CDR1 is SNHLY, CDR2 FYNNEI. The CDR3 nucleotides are TGTGCCAGCAGCCTGGGGACAGGAAGCTCCTATAATTCACCCCTCCACTTT. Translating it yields CASSLGTGSSYNSPLHF.

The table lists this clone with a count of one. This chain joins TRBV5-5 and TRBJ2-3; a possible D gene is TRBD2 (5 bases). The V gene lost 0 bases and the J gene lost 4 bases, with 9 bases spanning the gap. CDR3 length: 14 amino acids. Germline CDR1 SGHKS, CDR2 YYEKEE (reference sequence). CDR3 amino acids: CASSLDWRADTQYF. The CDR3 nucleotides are TGTGCCAGCAGCTTGGATTGGCGGGCAGATACGCAGTATTTT.

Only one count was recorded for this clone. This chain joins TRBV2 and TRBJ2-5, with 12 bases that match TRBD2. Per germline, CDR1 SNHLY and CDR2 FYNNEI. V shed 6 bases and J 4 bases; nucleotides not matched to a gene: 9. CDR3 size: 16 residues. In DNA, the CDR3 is TGTGCCAGCAGGAGGCCTAGCGGGAGGGAGGCAGAGACCCAGTACTTC. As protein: CASRRPSGREAETQYF.

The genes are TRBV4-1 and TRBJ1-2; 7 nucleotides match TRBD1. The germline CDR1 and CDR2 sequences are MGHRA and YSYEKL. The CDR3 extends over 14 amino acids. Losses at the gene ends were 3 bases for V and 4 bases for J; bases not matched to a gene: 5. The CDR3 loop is CASSQAGQVYGYTF. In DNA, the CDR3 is TGCGCCAGCAGCCAGGCTGGACAGGTCTATGGCTACACCTTC.

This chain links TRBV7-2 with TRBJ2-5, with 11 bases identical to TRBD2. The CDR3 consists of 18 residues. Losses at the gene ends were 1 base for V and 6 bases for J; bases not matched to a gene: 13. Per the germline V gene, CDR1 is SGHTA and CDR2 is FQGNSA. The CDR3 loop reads CASSLVGTSGEGVKTQYF. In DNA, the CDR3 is TGTGCCAGCAGCTTAGTGGGGACTAGCGGAGAGGGTGTAAAGACCCAGTACTTC.

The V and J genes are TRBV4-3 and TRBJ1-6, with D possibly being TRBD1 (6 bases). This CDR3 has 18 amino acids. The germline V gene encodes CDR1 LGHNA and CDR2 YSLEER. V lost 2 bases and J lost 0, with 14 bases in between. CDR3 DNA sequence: TGCGCCAGCAGCCAAAACCACAGGGAACCCTCCTATAATTCACCCCTCCACTTT. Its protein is CASSQNHREPSYNSPLHF.

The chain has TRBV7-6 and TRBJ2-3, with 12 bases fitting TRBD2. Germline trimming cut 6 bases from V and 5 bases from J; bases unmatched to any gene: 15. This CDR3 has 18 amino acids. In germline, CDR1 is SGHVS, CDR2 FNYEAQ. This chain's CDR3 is CASSPSIMTSGRVDTQYF. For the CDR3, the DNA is TGTGCCAGCAGTCCTTCGATTATGACTAGCGGGAGAGTAGATACGCAGTATTTT.

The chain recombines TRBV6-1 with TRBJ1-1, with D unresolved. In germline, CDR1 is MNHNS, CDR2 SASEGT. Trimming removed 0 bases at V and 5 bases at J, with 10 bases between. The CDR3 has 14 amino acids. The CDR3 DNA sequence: TGTGCCAGCAGTGAAGCGTGGGGAGTGACTGAAGCTTTCTTT. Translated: CASSEAWGVTEAFF.

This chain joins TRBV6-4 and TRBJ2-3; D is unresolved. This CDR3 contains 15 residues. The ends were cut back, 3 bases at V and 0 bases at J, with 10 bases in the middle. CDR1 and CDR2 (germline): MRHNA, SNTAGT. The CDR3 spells CASSEEALSTDTQYF. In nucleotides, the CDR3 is TGTGCCAGCAGTGAAGAGGCTTTAAGCACAGATACGCAGTATTTT.

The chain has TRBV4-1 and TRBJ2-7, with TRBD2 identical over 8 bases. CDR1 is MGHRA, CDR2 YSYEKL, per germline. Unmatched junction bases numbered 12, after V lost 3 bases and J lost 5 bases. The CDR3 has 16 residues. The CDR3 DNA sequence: TGCGCCAGCAGCCAGGTTAGCGGGAAATTACTGGACGAGCAGTACTTC. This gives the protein CASSQVSGKLLDEQYF.

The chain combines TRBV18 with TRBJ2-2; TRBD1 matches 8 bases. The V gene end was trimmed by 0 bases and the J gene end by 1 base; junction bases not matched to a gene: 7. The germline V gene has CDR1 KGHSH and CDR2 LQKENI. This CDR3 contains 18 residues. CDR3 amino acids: CASSPPGTGALNTGELFF. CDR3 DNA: TGTGCCAGCTCACCACCTGGGACAGGCGCTTTGAACACCGGGGAGCTGTTTTTT.

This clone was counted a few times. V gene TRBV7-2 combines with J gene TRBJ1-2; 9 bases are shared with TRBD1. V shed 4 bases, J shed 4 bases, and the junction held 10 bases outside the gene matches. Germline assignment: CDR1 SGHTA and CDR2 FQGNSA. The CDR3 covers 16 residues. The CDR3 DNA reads TGTGCCAGCAGCTCATTAAGGGCGGGACAGGGCTATGGCTACACCTTC. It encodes CASSSLRAGQGYGYTF.

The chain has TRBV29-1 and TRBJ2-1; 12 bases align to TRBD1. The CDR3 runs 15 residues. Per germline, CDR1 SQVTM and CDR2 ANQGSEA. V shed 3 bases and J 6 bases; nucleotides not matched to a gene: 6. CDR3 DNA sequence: TGCAGCGTTGACAGGGACAGGGGGCATCCCAATGAGCAGTTCTTC. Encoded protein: CSVDRDRGHPNEQFF.

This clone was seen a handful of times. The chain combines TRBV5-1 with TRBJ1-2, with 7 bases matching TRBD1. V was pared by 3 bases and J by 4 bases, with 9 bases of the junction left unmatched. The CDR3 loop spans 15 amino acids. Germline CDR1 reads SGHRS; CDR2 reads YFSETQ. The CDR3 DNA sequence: TGCGCCAGCAGCTACGGGACAGCAGACACCTATGGCTACACCTTC. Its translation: CASSYGTADTYGYTF.

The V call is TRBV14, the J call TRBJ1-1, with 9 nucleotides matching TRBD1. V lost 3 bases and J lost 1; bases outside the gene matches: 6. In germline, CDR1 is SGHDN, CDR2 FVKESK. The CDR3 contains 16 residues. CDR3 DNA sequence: TGTGCCAGCAGCCAGAGATGGACAGGGGAGAACACTGAAGCTTTCTTT. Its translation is CASSQRWTGENTEAFF.

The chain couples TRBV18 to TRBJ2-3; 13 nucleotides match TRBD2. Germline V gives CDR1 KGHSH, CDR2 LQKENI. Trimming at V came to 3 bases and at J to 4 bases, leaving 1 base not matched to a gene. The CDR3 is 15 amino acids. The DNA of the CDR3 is TGTGCCAGCTCACCCGGACTAGCGGGGGCAGATACGCAGTATTTT. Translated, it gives CASSPGLAGADTQYF.

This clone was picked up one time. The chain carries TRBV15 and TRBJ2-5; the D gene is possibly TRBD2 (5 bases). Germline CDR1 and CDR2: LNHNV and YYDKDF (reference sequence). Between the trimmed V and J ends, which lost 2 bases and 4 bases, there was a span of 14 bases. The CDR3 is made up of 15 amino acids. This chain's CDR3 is CATSRNWPRGETQYF. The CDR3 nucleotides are TGTGCCACCAGCAGAAACTGGCCCCGGGGAGAGACCCAGTACTTC.

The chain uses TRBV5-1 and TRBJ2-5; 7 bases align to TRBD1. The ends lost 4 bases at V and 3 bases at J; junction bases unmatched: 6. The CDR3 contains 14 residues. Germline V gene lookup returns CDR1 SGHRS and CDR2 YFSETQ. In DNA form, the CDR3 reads TGCGCCAGCAGCCCGGGGACAGCCGAAGAGACCCAGTACTTC. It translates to CASSPGTAEETQYF.

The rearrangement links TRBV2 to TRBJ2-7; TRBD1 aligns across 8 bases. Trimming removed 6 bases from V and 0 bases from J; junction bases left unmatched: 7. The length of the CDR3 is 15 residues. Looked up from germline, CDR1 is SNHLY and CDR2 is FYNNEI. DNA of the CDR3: TGTGCCAGCAGAACCGACAGGGGCCCCTCCTACGAGCAGTACTTC. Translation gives CASRTDRGPSYEQYF.

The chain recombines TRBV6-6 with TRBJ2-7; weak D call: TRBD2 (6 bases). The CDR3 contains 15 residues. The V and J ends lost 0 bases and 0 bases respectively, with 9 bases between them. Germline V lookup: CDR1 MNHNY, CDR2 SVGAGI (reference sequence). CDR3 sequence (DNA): TGTGCCAGCAGTTACTCGTTGGGACTCTCCTACGAGCAGTACTTC. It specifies CASSYSLGLSYEQYF.

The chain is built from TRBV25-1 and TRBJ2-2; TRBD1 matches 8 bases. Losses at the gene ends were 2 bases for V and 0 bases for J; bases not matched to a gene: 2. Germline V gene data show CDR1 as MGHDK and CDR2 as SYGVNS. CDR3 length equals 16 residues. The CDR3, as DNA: TGTGCCAGCAGTGAACCGGACAGGGCGAACACCGGGGAGCTGTTTTTT. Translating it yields CASSEPDRANTGELFF.

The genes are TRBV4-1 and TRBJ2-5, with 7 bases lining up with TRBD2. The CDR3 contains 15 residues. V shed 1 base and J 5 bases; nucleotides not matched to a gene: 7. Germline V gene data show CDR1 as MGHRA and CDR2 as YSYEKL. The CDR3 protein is CASSQVGRGSETQYF. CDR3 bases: TGCGCCAGCAGCCAAGTCGGGCGGGGGTCGGAGACCCAGTACTTC.

The CDR3 here is CASSEGQNTEAFF. DNA for the CDR3: TGTGCCAGCAGCGAGGGACAAAACACTGAAGCTTTCTTT. This chain connects TRBV9 to TRBJ1-1, with D maybe TRBD1 (6 bases). Trimming cost V 3 bases and J 2 bases, with 8 bases left between them. CDR1 is SGDLS, CDR2 YYNGEE, per germline. This CDR3 is built from 13 residues.

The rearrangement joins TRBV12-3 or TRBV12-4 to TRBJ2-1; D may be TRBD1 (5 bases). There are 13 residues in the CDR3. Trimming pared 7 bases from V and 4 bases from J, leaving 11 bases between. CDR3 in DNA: TGTGCCAGCAAACGTGCAGGGTACAATGAGCAGTTCTTC. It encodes CASKRAGYNEQFF.

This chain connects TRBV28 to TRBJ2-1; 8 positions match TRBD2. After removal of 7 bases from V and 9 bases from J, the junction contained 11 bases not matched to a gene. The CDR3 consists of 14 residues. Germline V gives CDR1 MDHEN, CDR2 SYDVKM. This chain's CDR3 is CASNRPGGFSEQFF. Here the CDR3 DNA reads TGTGCCAGCAATCGACCGGGGGGGTTTAGTGAGCAGTTCTTC.